This T cell receptor (beta chain) was retrieved from a study of cytomegalovirus exposure and HLA in healthy donors. Looking at the study overall: The 110 or so validation repertoires used a platform that matched the one used for the 550 to 800 first-cohort repertoires, as a later analysis reported.

Donors came from a validation cohort of fewer than 150 subjects, distinct from the first 666-subject cohort. Data came from immunoSEQ multiplex PCR; TCRdb stores just in-frame clones and leaves some out. The sample has roughly 150,000 clones, about 80% seen once; the top ten hold approximately 30%. With V trimmed by 6 bases and J by 2 bases, 7 bases remained unmatched. The CDR3 runs to 15 residues. Germline V gene sequence: CDR1 MNHNY, CDR2 SVGAGI (reference sequence). The rearrangement uses TRBV6-6 and TRBJ1-5; 7 bases match TRBD1. The clonotype comes from a man aged 25-45 years in good health and CMV-seropositive. The sample taken for sequencing was PBMCs. The DNA for the CDR3 is TGTGCCAGCAGGCTCACAGGGGCCGGCAATCAGCCCCAGCATTTT. Amino acid sequence: CASRLTGAGNQPQHF.